The clone carrying this T cell receptor beta chain was seen only once. Its antigen is not known. The sample originates from a study of STAT5B mutations in CD4+ large granular lymphocyte leukemia. Study-level points and caveats: Without HLA matching, higher CD4+ than CD8+ T-LGLL clonality could reflect small sample size. Without putative leukemic clones, patient CD4-sorted repertoires remained more clonal than healthy CD4+ repertoires.

From germline, CDR1 is SGHNT and CDR2 YYREEE (reference sequence). The CDR3 has 14 residues. The V end was cut by 4 bases, the J end by 0 bases, with 10 bases between. Produced via immunoSEQ multiplex PCR; TCRdb's table is partial and in-frame only. The sample lists 21,000 or so clones, roughly three quarters seen once, with more than 0.4% in the top ten. The chain uses TRBV5-4 and TRBJ1-1; a possible D gene is TRBD1 (5 bases). The clonotype originates from a human donor in good health. The specimen sequenced was CD4+ T cells from blood buffy coats. The DNA of the CDR3 is TGTGCCAGCAGCGTCGACAGCCTGAACACTGAAGCTTTCTTT. Encoded protein: CASSVDSLNTEAFF.